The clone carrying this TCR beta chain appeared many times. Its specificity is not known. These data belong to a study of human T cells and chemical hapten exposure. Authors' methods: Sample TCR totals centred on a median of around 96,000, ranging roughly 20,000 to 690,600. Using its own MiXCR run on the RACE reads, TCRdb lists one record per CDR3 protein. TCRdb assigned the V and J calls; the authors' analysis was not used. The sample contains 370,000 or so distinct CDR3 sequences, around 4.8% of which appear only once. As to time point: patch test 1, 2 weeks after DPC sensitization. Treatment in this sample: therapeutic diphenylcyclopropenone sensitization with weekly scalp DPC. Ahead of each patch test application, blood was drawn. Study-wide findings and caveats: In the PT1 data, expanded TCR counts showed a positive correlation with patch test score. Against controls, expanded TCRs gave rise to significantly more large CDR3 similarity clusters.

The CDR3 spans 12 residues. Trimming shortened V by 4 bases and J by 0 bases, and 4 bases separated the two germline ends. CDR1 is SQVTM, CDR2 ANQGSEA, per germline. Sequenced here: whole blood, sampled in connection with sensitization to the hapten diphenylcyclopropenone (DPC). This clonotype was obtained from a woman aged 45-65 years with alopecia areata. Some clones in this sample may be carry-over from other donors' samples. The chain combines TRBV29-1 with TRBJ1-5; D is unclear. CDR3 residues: CSVGHSNQPQHF. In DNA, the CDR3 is TGCAGCGTTGGCCATAGCAATCAGCCCCAGCATTTT. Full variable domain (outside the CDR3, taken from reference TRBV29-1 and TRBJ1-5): SAVISQKPSRDICQRGTSLTIQCQVDSQVTMMFWYRQQPGQSLTLIATANQGSEATYESGFVIDKFPISRPNLTFSTLTVSNMSPEDSSIYLCSVGHSNQPQHFGDGTRLSIL.